This T cell receptor (beta chain) was sequenced for a study of beta chain features in type 1 diabetes. Every isolated RNA sample was fully reverse transcribed, so sequencing captured expressed TCRB transcripts. Here immunoSEQ multiplex PCR was the method, and the copy in TCRdb shows in-frame clones only, minus some. There are about 900,000 clones in the sample; roughly 15% occur only once, and 0.023% lies in the top ten. With 7 bases removed from V and 1 base from J, the gap between germline ends came to 10 bases. The V gene's germline CDR1 is SEHNR and CDR2 FQNEAQ (reference sequence). CDR3 size: 13 residues.

This chain connects TRBV7-9 to TRBJ1-1; the D gene is possibly TRBD1 (6 bases). This clonotype originated in a woman under 30 in good health. What was sequenced was naive CD4+ T cells from blood. In nucleotides, the CDR3 is TGTGCCAGCATTGAGGACAGGAACACTGAAGCTTTCTTT. Protein sequence: CASIEDRNTEAFF.